The 19 T cell receptor beta chains below were found in one sample sequenced in a study of glioma-infiltrating T cells after dendritic cell vaccination. Clones were sequenced by immunoSEQ multiplex PCR, and TCRdb holds only the in-frame ones, with some missing. The table has just under 100,000 clones, less than 90% seen once; the top ten hold 4.5% to 5.5%. Time point noted: after dendritic cell vaccination, including at tumor progression/relapse. The specimen comprised blood, sampled after dendritic cell vaccination. The receptors originated from a human donor with glioblastoma.

The V and J genes are TRBV6-5 and TRBJ2-2, with TRBD1 as a possible D gene (5 bases). V was clipped by 0 bases and J by 6 bases, with 14 bases between them. This CDR3 has 16 amino acids. Germline values: CDR1 MNHEY, CDR2 SVGAGI. The CDR3, as DNA: TGTGCCAGCAGTTACTCGGGTGGGGCCCTCGCCGGGGAGCTGTTTTTT. This translates into CASSYSGGALAGELFF.

The gene calls are TRBV6-5 and TRBJ1-2; D is possibly TRBD1 (6 bases). Trimming removed 6 bases at V and 4 bases at J, with 15 bases between. The CDR3 is made up of 14 amino acids. CDR1 MNHEY and CDR2 SVGAGI come from the germline V gene. This chain's CDR3 is CASRPRGSGYGYTF. For the CDR3, the DNA is TGTGCCAGCAGGCCCAGGGGTTCTGGCTATGGCTACACCTTC.

The rearrangement links TRBV14 to TRBJ1-2, with D maybe TRBD1 (6 bases). Germline assignment: CDR1 SGHDN and CDR2 FVKESK. The CDR3 is made up of 14 amino acids. With 0 bases removed from V and 8 bases from J, the gap between germline ends came to 13 bases. Written as DNA, the CDR3 is TGTGCCAGCAGCCAAGATCACGGGACAAGGGGCTACACCTTC. Translated, it gives CASSQDHGTRGYTF.

The chain joins TRBV27 to TRBJ2-7; 12 nucleotides line up with TRBD2. Germline assignment: CDR1 MNHEY and CDR2 SMNVEV (reference sequence). Trimming took 1 base from V and 6 from J; bases not matched to a gene: 4. The CDR3 covers 15 residues. CDR3 DNA: TGTGCCAGCAGTTTATGGACTAGCGGGGTTCGCGAGCAGTACTTC. Translated, it gives CASSLWTSGVREQYF.

The chain carries TRBV2 and TRBJ2-1, with TRBD2 matching 10 bases. CDR1 SNHLY and CDR2 FYNNEI come from the germline V gene. V dropped 2 bases and J dropped 4; count of bases not matched to a gene: 5. The CDR3 is 16 residues long. CDR3 nucleotides: TGTGCCAGCAGTGAACTTTCTAGCGGGAGATACAATGAGCAGTTCTTC. This codes for CASSELSSGRYNEQFF.

J is TRBJ2-1 and V is TRBV9, with 13 nucleotides matching TRBD2. Trimming removed 0 bases from V and 8 bases from J; junction bases left unmatched: 5. The CDR3 length is 16 residues. Germline loops: CDR1 SGDLS, CDR2 YYNGEE. DNA of the CDR3: TGTGCCAGCAGCGTAGTAGGGACTAGCGGGACACATGAGCAGTTCTTC. Its translation: CASSVVGTSGTHEQFF.

The genes are TRBV2 and TRBJ2-1; 9 nucleotides line up with TRBD1. The CDR3 spans 15 residues. Looked up from germline, CDR1 is SNHLY and CDR2 is FYNNEI. J lost 0 bases, V lost 4 bases, and 1 base had no gene match. DNA of the CDR3: TGTGCCAGCAGTGGACAGGGGGGCTCCTACAATGAGCAGTTCTTC. Protein product: CASSGQGGSYNEQFF. Full variable domain (missing parts from reference TRBV2 and TRBJ2-1): EPEVTQTPSHQVTQMGQEVILRCVPISNHLYFYWYRQILGQKVEFLVSFYNNEISEKSEIFDDQFSVERPDGSNFTLKIRSTKLEDSAMYFCASSGQGGSYNEQFFGPGTRLTVL.

In its sample, this clone was seen a few times. This chain connects TRBV7-3 to TRBJ2-1; D perhaps matches TRBD2 (5 bases). The CDR3 is made up of 13 amino acids. Trimming removed 0 bases from V and 10 bases from J, with 10 bases in between. The V gene's germline CDR1 is SGHTA and CDR2 FQGTGA. The CDR3 DNA follows: TGTGCCAGCAGCTTAACGGGTAGCGTGGAGCAGTTCTTC. Protein product: CASSLTGSVEQFF. The full variable domain, in which reference TRBV7-3 and TRBJ2-1 provide the parts outside the CDR3, is GAGVSQTPSNKVTEKGKYVELRCDPISGHTALYWYRQSLGQGPEFLIYFQGTGAADDSGLPNDRFFAVRPEGSVSTLKIQRTERGDSAVYLCASSLTGSVEQFFGPGTRLTVL.

This clone was seen a single time. V usage is TRBV7-3 and J usage is TRBJ2-3; D may be TRBD1 (6 bases). This CDR3 region has 16 residues. Germline CDR1 is SGHTA and CDR2 is FQGTGA. Trimming pared 1 base from V and 3 bases from J, leaving 14 bases between. The CDR3, as DNA: TGTGCCAGCAGCTTAAGTGGGGGCTTCACAACAGATACGCAGTATTTT. It yields the protein CASSLSGGFTTDTQYF.

This clone has a handful of counts. This chain connects TRBV5-1 to TRBJ1-5, with D unclear. CDR1 is SGHRS, CDR2 YFSETQ, per germline. This CDR3 has 14 amino acids. The V and J ends lost 6 bases and 7 bases respectively, with 17 bases between them. In DNA, the CDR3 is TGCGCCAGCAAACCGGATCCCCGGGTCCAGCCCCAGCATTTT. The encoded protein is CASKPDPRVQPQHF.

The V call is TRBV19, the J call TRBJ1-4; tentatively, D is TRBD1 (5 bases). Germline CDR1 reads LNHDA; CDR2 reads SQIVND (reference sequence). This CDR3 spans 15 amino acids. V lost 4 bases and J 7 bases, leaving 16 bases between the germline ends. The CDR3: CASSNPFGGSEKLFF. DNA of the CDR3: TGTGCCAGTAGTAACCCCTTTGGGGGGAGTGAAAAACTGTTTTTT.

This rearrangement joins TRBV28 to TRBJ1-5, with D possibly being TRBD1 (6 bases). V lost 3 bases, J lost 0 bases, and 9 bases lay in between. The CDR3 contains 15 residues. Germline CDR1 reads MDHEN; CDR2 reads SYDVKM. CDR3 bases: TGTGCCAGCAGTTTGGACAGCCATAGCAATCAGCCCCAGCATTTT. Residues: CASSLDSHSNQPQHF.

The J gene is TRBJ2-1, the V gene TRBV5-1, with TRBD2 matching over 9 bases. Germline CDR1 is SGHRS and CDR2 is YFSETQ. The ends lost 4 bases at V and 5 bases at J; junction bases unmatched: 10. The CDR3 has 16 residues. CDR3 nucleotides: TGCGCCAGCAGCCTCAGACTAGCGGAAGGGGACAATGAGCAGTTCTTC. Amino acids: CASSLRLAEGDNEQFF.

The chain recombines TRBV15 with TRBJ1-6; D call uncertain. CDR3 size: 16 residues. Germline CDR1 reads LNHNV; CDR2 reads YYDKDF (reference sequence). Deletions cut 3 bases from V and 4 bases from J, with 13 bases between. The CDR3 DNA is TGTGCCACCAGCAGCGGGAGACTCCCTTATAATTCACCCCTCCACTTT. This gives the protein CATSSGRLPYNSPLHF.

The chain links TRBV5-4 to TRBJ1-6, with TRBD1 matching 7 bases. The CDR3 is 16 residues long. The V segment lost 0 bases and the J segment 10 bases; nucleotides outside the gene matches: 10. The germline V gene encodes CDR1 SGHNT and CDR2 YYREEE (reference sequence). CDR3 sequence: CASSLGGATGLSPLHF. The CDR3 bases are TGTGCCAGCAGCTTGGGGGGGGCGACAGGGCTCTCACCCCTCCACTTT.

The chain joins TRBV5-4 to TRBJ1-2; the D gene is possibly TRBD1 (5 bases). The CDR3 length is 14 residues. The ends were cut back, 1 base at V and 6 bases at J, with 13 bases in the middle. Germline V gene sequence: CDR1 SGHNT, CDR2 YYREEE (reference sequence). DNA for the CDR3: TGTGCCAGCAGCTTGATCGACAGCAGAAATGGCTACACCTTC. This codes for CASSLIDSRNGYTF.

On this clone: One junction end does not reproduce the germline sequence, and a read error may be involved. The chain is built from TRBV5-1 and TRBJ2-1; TRBD2 aligns across 11 bases. CDR1 is SGHRS and CDR2 is YFSETQ in the germline V gene. CDR3 size: 13 residues. CDR3 sequence reads: CASRLGLADEQFF. DNA of the CDR3: TGCGCCAGCAGGTTGGGACTAGCGGATGAGCAGTTCTTC.

V is TRBV19 and J is TRBJ1-1, with TRBD1 identical over 8 bases. Per the germline V gene, CDR1 is LNHDA and CDR2 is SQIVND (reference sequence). The CDR3 spans 15 residues. V dropped 5 bases and J dropped 0; count of bases not matched to a gene: 5. The DNA for the CDR3 is TGTGCCAGTAGTTTTAGGGACAGGATGAACACTGAAGCTTTCTTT. Protein product: CASSFRDRMNTEAFF. Based on the CDR3 plus reference TRBV19 and TRBJ1-1, the full variable domain is DGGITQSPKYLFRKEGQNVTLSCEQNLNHDAMYWYRQDPGQGLRLIYYSQIVNDFQKGDIAEGYSVSREKKESFPLTVTSAQKNPTAFYLCASSFRDRMNTEAFFGQGTRLTVV.

The rearrangement uses TRBV6-5 and TRBJ1-6; no definite D call. The CDR3 is 14 amino acids. The ends were cut back, 6 bases at V and 7 bases at J, with 13 bases in the middle. Germline V gives CDR1 MNHEY, CDR2 SVGAGI. This CDR3 reads CASSPETTNSPLHF. The CDR3 DNA sequence: TGTGCCAGCAGCCCAGAAACTACCAATTCACCCCTCCACTTT.